The 6 T cell receptor beta chains presented below share a single source sample, sequenced in a study of blood T cell repertoires in COVID-19. The data were produced by immunoSEQ multiplex PCR, yet TCRdb's version contains in-frame clones alone and is incomplete. The sample shows some 150,000 clones, approximately 87% of them seen only once. The sequenced sample consisted of peripheral blood. The receptor set was obtained from a woman in her forties with acute or convalescent COVID-19.

The chain combines TRBV5-1 with TRBJ2-7, with D possibly being TRBD2 (5 bases). Per germline, CDR1 SGHRS and CDR2 YFSETQ. Between the trimmed V and J ends, which lost 0 bases and 0 bases, there was a span of 16 bases. CDR3 length: 17 residues. The DNA of the CDR3 is TGCGCCAGCAGCTTGGTAGGGTGGAGGAGAAGCTCCTACGAGCAGTACTTC. It specifies CASSLVGWRRSSYEQYF.

This chain uses TRBV25-1 with TRBJ1-3; the D is unclear. Trimming took off 6 bases at V and 0 bases at J, with 18 bases between the two ends. The CDR3 is 17 residues long. The germline gives CDR1 MGHDK, CDR2 SYGVNS. CDR3 region: CASRAPNWAPSGNTIYF. The CDR3 DNA sequence: TGTGCCAGCAGGGCCCCGAACTGGGCGCCCTCTGGAAACACCATATATTTT.

This clone was picked up a small number of times. The chain combines TRBV19 with TRBJ2-7; D ambiguous. This CDR3 is built from 14 residues. The germline CDR1 and CDR2 sequences are LNHDA and SQIVND (reference sequence). The V end was cut by 5 bases, the J end by 6 bases, with 17 bases between. The CDR3 region has the DNA TGTGCCAGTAGTGTCGGAACTATGATATCCGAGCAGTACTTC. Translation gives CASSVGTMISEQYF. The entire variable domain, with the rest obtained from reference TRBV19 and TRBJ2-7, is as follows: DGGITQSPKYLFRKEGQNVTLSCEQNLNHDAMYWYRQDPGQGLRLIYYSQIVNDFQKGDIAEGYSVSREKKESFPLTVTSAQKNPTAFYLCASSVGTMISEQYFGPGTRLTVT.

This clone was found once. The chain recombines TRBV10-1 with TRBJ1-5; 7 positions agree with TRBD1. CDR1 and CDR2 (germline): WNHNN, SYGVQD (reference sequence). The CDR3 loop spans 16 amino acids. Trimming at V came to 10 bases and at J to 0 bases, leaving 12 bases not matched to a gene. The CDR3: CATGGFQTYSNQPQHF. The CDR3 DNA is TGCGCCACAGGGGGGTTTCAGACTTATAGCAATCAGCCCCAGCATTTT.

V usage is TRBV6-2 or TRBV6-3 and J usage is TRBJ2-3; 8 nucleotides align to TRBD2. CDR3 length: 15 amino acids. V lost 2 bases to trimming and J lost 4 bases; unmatched junction nucleotides: 5. Per the germline V gene, CDR1 is MNHEY and CDR2 is SVGEGT. CDR3 sequence (DNA): TGTGCCAGCAGTTACGTCGGGAGGGCCCCAGATACGCAGTATTTT. This encodes CASSYVGRAPDTQYF.

This chain uses TRBV7-2 with TRBJ2-2, with 9 bases aligning to TRBD1. The CDR3 is 16 residues long. Unmatched junction bases numbered 8, after V lost 5 bases and J lost 4 bases. Germline lookup yields CDR1 SGHTA and CDR2 FQGNSA. The DNA for the CDR3 is TGTGCCAGCAGCCTGGGACAGGGCCTACTCACCGGGGAGCTGTTTTTT. Its translation: CASSLGQGLLTGELFF. Based on the CDR3 plus reference TRBV7-2 and TRBJ2-2, the full variable domain is GAGVSQSPSNKVTEKGKDVELRCDPISGHTALYWYRQSLGQGLEFLIYFQGNSAPDKSGLPSDRFSAERTGGSVSTLTIQRTQQEDSAVYLCASSLGQGLLTGELFFGEGSRLTVL.